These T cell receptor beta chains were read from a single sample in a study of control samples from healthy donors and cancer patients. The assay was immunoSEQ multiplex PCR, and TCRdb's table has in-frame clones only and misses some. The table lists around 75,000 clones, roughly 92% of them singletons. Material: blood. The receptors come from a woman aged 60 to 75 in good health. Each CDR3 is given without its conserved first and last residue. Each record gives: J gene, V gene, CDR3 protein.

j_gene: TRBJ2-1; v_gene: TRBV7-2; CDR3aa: ASSLGERVPPNEQF
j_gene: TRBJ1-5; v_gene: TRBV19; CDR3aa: ASSDRGQRQPQH
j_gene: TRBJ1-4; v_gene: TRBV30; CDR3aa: AWSAKAGRRGANEKLF
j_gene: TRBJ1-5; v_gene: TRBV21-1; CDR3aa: ASSNPRTAINQPQH
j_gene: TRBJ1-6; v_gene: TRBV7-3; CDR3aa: ASSTDGAHSPLH
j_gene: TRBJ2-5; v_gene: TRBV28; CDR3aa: ASSSGQGEETQY
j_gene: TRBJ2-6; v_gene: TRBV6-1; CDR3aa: ASSEVLGQGNSGANVLT
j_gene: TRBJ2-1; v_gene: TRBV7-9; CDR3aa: ASSRDYREQF
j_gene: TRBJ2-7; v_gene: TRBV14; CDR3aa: ASSQERRRTYEQY
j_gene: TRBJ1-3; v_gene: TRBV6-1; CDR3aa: ASSEAGGGSGNTIY
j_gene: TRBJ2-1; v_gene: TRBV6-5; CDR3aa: ASSYGIQGEQF
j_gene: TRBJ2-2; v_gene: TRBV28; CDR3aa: ASSRQGRGIGELF
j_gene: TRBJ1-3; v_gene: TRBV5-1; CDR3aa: ASSLEGPGNTIY
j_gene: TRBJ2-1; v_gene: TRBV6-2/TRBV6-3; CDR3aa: ASSPTSGSNEQF
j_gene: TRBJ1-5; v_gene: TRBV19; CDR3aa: ASSITGERQPQH
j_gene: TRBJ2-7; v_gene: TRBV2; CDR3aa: ASSEGRLAGSEQY
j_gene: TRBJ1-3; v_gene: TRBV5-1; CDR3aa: ASSTESPGNTIY
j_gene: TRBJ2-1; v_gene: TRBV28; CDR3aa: ASSLASGSGYNEQF
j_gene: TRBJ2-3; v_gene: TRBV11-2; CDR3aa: ASSSMEGDTQY
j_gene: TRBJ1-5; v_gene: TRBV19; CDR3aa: ASSVNPHLEGLQPQH
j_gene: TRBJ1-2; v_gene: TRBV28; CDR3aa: ASIQLDGPHRAGYT
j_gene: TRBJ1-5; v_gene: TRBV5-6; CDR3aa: ASSLGPATPQH
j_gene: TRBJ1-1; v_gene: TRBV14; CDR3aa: ASSPLSRTTEAF
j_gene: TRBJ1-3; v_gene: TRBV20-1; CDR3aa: SARDRSSIY
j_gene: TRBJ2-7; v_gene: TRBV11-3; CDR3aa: ASSLGGLAGVEQY
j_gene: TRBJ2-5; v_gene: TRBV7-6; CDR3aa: ASSLGGTAQETQY
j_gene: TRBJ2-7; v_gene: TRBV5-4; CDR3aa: ASSVTGTSAEQY
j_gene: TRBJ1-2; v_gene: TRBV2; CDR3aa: ASREGQAVLYGYT
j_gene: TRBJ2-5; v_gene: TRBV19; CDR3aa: ASSPGGETQY
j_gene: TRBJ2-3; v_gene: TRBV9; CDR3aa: ASSVGLPDTQY
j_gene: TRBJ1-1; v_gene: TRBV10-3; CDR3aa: AISEFSSVDTEAF
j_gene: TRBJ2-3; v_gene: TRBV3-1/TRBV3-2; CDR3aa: ASSQGGTDTQY
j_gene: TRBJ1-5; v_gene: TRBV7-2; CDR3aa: ASSLDGQPQH
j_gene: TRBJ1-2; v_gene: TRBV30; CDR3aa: AWSVLGLNYGYT
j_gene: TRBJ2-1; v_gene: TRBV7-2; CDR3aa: ASHGGGNEQF
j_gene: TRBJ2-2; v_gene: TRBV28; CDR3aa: ASSPTTGTSVTGELF
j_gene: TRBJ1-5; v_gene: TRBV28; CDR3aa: ASRVGTARGNQPQH
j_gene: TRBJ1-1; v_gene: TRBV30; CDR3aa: AWSSGRMAF
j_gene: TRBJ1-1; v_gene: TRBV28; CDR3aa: ASSLSITEAF
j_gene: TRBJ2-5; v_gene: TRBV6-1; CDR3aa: ASSATGVKPQETQY
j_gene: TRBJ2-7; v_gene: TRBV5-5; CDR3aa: ASSPLGGYEQY